This T cell receptor (beta chain) was captured by sequencing in a study of T-cell memory formation after mild COVID-19 (dated by TCRdb to the early 2020s). Context from the whole study: TCR sequence clusters from the two donors were largely donor specific. In a couple of donors, T-cell clones that expanded and contracted after mild COVID-19 were tracked by sequencing TCRalpha and TCRbeta repertoires over time. The cohort was made up of two young adult volunteers, one female and one male, who were previously healthy.

Ficoll-Paque density gradient centrifugation was the method used to isolate PBMCs. This clonotype was found many times. There is no known antigen for this receptor. No base qualities exist here, and no much larger clone lies one base off it. Study-wide findings and limitations: Some responding clones were detected in pre-infection memory, suggesting pre-existing cross-reactive memory T cells joined the SARS-CoV-2 response. SARS-CoV-2 specificity was not confirmed for the second-wave clones peaking on day 37. Contracting CD4+ clones were found mainly in CM and EM memory subsets, while CD8+ clones were enriched in EMRA. Clones contracting from day 15 to 85 had balanced CD4/CD8 phenotypes, while a second wave expanding from day 15 to 37 was biased towards CD4+. The study covered only two mild cases, and larger cohorts including severe cases with pre-infection samples were considered necessary.

TCRdb shows the sequencer as Illumina NovaSeq 6000. Using 5'RACE with constant-segment primers, TCRalpha and TCRbeta cDNA libraries were constructed, with sample barcodes and unique molecular identifiers added in the process. RNA was extracted from every sample with Trizol reagent. Library amplification was performed in two PCR steps, and a second sample barcode and Illumina TruSeq adapters were introduced in the second step. Libraries were sequenced on an Illumina NovaSeq with 2 x 150 bp paired-end reads. On the authors' methods: Reads were demultiplexed and collapsed into UMI-guided consensus sequences with migec v1.2.7. With mixcr v2.1.11, UMI consensuses were aligned to TRA and TRB V and J templates and assembled into clonotypes. A clonotype was counted as expanded or contracted only if both edgeR and NoisET called the change significant, with noise models trained on biological replicates. For edgeR calls, a false discovery rate-adjusted p below 0.01 and a log2 fold-change threshold of 1 were applied. As an exploratory analysis of dynamics, max-normalized trajectories of the 1000 most abundant clonotypes were examined with PCA combined with hierarchical clustering. Each responding clone was given a CD4 or CD8 phenotype based on the CD4+ and CD8+ repertoires, which had been sequenced separately. The public reads were reprocessed in TCRdb via fastp at Q25 and MiXCR, keeping in-frame beta chains. Rows are combined by CDR3 protein, so each entry shows the most common genes and DNA. V and J calls and clone size were set by TCRdb, not the authors. For this sample the table gives 300,000 to 400,000 distinct CDR3 sequences, of which around 14% were detected only once. About 22% of the sample comes from the top ten.

Trimming removed 3 bases from V and 11 bases from J; the gene matches leave 6 bases unexplained. The CDR3, from cysteine to phenylalanine, totals 12 residues. This entry keeps only the CDR3 DNA: 36 bases, framed from base 1. According to the germline V gene (reference sequence), CDR1 reads LGHDT and CDR2 reads YNNKEL. The sequenced material came from PBMCs or a T cell subset sorted from them (not recorded which). This sequence originates from a man aged 18 to 30 who had mild COVID-19 (a few samples of this study predate the infection). The sample titles of this study are shuffled in the database, so cell type and time point are left out; the donor was told from shared clones. The rearranged chain carries TRBV3-1 and TRBJ1-1, with 7 bases in between that match TRBD1. The CDR3 protein: CASSQARTGAFF. The DNA sequence reads TGTGCCAGCAGCCAGGCTAGGACAGGCGCTTTCTTT.